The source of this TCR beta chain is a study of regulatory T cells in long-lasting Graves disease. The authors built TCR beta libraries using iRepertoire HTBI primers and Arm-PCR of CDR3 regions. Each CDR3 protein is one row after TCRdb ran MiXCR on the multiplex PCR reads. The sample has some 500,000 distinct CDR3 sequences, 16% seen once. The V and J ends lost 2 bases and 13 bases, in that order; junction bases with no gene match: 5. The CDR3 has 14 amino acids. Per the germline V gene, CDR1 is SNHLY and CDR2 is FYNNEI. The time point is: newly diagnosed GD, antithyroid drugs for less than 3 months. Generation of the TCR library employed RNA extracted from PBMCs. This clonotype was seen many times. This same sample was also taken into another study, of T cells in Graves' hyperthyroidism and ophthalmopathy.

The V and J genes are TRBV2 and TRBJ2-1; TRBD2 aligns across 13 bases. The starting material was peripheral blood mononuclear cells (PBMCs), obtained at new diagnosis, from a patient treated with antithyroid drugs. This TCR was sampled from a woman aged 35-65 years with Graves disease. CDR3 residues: CASSERTSGGPQFF. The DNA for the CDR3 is TGTGCCAGCAGTGAACGGACTAGCGGGGGTCCTCAGTTCTTC.